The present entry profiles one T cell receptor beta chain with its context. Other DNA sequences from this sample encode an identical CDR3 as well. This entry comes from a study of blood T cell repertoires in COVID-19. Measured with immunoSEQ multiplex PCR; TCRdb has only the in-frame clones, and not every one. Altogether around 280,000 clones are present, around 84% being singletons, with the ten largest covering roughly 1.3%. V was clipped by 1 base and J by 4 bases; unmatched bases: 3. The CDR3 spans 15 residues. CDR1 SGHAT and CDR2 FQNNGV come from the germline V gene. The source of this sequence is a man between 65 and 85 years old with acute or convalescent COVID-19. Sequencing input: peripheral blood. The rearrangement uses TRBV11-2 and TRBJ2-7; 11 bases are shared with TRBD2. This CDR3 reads CASSLVLAGGYEQYF. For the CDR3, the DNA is TGTGCCAGCAGCTTAGTGCTAGCGGGGGGTTACGAGCAGTACTTC.